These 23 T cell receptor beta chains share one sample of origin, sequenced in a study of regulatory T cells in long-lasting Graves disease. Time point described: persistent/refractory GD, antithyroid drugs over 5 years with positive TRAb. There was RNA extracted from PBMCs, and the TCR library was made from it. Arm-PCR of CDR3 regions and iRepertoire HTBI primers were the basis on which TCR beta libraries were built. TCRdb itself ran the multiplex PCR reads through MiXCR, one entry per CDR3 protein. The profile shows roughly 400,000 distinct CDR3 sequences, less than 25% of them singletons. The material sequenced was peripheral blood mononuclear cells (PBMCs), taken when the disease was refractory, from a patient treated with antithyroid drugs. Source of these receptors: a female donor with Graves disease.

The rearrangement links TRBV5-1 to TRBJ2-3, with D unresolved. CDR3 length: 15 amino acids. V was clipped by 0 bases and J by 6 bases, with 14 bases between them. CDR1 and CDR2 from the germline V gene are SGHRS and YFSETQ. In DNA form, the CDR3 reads TGCGCCAGCAGCTTGGCAATGGGGTCCGGGGATACGCAGTATTTT. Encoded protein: CASSLAMGSGDTQYF.

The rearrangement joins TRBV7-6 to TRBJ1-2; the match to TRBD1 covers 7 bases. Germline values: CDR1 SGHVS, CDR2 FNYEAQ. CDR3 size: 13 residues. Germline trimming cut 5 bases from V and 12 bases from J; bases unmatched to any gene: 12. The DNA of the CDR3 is TGTGCCAGCAGCCCAGACAGGGTCACAGGCCACACCTTC. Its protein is CASSPDRVTGHTF.

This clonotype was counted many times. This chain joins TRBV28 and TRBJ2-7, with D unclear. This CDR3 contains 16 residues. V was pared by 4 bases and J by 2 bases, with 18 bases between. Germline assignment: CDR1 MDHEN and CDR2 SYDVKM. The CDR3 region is CASSWTLRAPTYEQYF. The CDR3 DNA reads TGTGCCAGCAGTTGGACCCTCCGGGCCCCCACCTACGAGCAGTACTTC.

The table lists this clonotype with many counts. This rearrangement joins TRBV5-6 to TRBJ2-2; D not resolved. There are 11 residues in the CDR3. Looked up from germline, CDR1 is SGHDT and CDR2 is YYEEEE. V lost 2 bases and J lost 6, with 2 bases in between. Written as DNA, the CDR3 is TGTGCCAGCAGCTTACCCGGGGAGCTGTTTTTT. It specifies CASSLPGELFF.

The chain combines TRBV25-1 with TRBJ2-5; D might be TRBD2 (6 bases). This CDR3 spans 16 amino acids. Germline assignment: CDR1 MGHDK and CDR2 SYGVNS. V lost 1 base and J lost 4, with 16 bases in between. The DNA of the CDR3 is TGTGCCAGCAGTGAATTTGGAGGGAAGGTTAGAGAGACCCAGTACTTC. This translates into CASSEFGGKVRETQYF.

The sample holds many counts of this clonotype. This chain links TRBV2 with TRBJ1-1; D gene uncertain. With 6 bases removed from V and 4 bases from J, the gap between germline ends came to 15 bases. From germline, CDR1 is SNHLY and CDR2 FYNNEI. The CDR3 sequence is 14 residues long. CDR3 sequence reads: CASRIRARVTEAFF. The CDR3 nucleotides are TGTGCCAGCAGGATTCGGGCTAGGGTCACTGAAGCTTTCTTT.

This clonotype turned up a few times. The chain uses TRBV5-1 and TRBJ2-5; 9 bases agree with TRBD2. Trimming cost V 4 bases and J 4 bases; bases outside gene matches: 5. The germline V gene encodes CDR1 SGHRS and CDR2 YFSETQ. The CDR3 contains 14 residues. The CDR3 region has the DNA TGCGCCAGCAGCAAGACTAGCGGAGGAGAGACCCAGTACTTC. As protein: CASSKTSGGETQYF.

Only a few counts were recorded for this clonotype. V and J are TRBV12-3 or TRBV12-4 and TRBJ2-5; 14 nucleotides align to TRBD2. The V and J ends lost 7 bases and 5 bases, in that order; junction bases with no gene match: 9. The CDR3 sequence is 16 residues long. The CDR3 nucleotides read TGTGCCAGCAAATCCGGGACTAGCGGGAGCGGTGAGACCCAGTACTTC. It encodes CASKSGTSGSGETQYF.

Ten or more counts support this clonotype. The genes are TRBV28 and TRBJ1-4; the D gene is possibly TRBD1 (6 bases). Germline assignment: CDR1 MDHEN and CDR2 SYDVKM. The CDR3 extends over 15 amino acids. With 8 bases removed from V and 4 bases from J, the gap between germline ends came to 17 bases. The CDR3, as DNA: TGTGCCAGCCTCGAAGGGGGGCACATTAATGAAAAACTGTTTTTT. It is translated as CASLEGGHINEKLFF.

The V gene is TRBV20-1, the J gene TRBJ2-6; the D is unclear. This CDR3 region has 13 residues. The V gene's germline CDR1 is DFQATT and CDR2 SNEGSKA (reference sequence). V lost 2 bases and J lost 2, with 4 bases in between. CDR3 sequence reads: CSARRAGANVLTF. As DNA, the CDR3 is TGCAGTGCTAGAAGGGCTGGGGCCAACGTCCTGACTTTC.

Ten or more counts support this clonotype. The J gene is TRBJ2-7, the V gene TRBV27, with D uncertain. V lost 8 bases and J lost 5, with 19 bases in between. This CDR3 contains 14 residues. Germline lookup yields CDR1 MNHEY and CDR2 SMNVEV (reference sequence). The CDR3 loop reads CASAPYLSVHEQYF. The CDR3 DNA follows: TGTGCCAGCGCACCCTATCTATCAGTCCACGAGCAGTACTTC.

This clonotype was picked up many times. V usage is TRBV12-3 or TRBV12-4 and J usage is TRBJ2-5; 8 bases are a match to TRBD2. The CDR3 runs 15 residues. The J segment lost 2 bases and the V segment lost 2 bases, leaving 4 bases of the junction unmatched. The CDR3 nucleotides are TGTGCCAGCAGTTTATCGGCGGGAGGACAAGAGACCCAGTACTTC. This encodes CASSLSAGGQETQYF.

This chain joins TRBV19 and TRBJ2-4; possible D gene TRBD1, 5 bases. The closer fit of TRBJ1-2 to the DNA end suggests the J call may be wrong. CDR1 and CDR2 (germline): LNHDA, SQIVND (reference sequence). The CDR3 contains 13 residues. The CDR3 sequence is CASSPAGTHGYTF. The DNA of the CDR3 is TGTGCCAGTAGTCCAGCCGGGACGCATGGCTACACCTTC.

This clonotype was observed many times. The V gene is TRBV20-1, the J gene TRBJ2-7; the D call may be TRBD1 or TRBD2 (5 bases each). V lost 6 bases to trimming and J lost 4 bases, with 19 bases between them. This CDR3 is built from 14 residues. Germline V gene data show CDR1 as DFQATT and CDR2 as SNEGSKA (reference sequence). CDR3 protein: CSATLGDSRYEQYF. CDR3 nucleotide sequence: TGCAGTGCCACCCTGGGGGATAGCCGGTACGAGCAGTACTTC.

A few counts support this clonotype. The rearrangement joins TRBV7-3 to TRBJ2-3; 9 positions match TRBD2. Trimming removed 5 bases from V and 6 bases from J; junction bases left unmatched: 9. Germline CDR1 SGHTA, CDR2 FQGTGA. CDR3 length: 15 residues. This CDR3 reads CASSLGTSPPDTQYF. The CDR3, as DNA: TGTGCCAGCAGCCTCGGGACTAGCCCTCCGGATACGCAGTATTTT.

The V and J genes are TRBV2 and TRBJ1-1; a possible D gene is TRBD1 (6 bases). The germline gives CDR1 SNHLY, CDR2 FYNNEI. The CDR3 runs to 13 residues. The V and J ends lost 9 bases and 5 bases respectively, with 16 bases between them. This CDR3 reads CARYRGGWTEAFF. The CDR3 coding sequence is TGTGCCAGGTATAGGGGGGGCTGGACTGAAGCTTTCTTT.

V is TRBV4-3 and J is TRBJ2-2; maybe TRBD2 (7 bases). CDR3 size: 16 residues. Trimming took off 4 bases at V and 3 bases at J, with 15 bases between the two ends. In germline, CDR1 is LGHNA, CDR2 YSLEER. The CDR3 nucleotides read TGCGCCAGCAGCCCTTTCGGGGGGCTCGACACCGGGGAGCTGTTTTTT. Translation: CASSPFGGLDTGELFF.

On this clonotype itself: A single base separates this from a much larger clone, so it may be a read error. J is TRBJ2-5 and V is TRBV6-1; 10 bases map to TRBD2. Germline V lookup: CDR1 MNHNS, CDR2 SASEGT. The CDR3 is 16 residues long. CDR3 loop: CASRHLAGGLQEIQYF. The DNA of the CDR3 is TGTGCCAGCAGGCACTTAGCGGGAGGTCTCCAAGAGATCCAGTACTTC.

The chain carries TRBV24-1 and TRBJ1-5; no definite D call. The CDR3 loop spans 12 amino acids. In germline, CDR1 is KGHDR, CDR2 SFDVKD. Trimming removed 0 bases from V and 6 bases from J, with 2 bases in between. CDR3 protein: CATSDLGQPQHF. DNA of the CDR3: TGTGCCACCAGTGATTTGGGTCAGCCCCAGCATTTT.

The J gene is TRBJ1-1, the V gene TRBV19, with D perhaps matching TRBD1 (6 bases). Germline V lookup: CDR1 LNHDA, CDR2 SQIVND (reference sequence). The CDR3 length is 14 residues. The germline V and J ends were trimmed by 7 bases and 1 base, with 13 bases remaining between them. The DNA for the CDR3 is TGTGCCAGTACCGCGGGAGGGGGGAACACTGAAGCTTTCTTT. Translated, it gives CASTAGGGNTEAFF.

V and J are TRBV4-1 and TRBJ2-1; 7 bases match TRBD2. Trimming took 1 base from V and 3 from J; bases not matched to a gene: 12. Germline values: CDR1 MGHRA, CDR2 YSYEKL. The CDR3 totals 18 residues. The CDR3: CASSQGVAGVILYNEQFF. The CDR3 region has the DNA TGCGCCAGCAGCCAAGGCGTGGCGGGAGTTATACTCTACAATGAGCAGTTCTTC.

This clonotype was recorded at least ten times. The CDR3 protein is CSVLPEIETQYF. DNA for the CDR3: TGCAGCGTTCTTCCCGAAATAGAGACCCAGTACTTC. V and J are TRBV29-1 and TRBJ2-5; D remains ambiguous. The V gene's germline CDR1 is SQVTM and CDR2 ANQGSEA. Between the trimmed V and J ends, which lost 5 bases and 4 bases, there was a span of 11 bases. The CDR3 contains 12 residues.

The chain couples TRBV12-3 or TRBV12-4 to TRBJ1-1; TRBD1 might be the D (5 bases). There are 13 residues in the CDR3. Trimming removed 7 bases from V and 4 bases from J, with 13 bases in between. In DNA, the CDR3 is TGTGCCAGCACCTTGGTGGGGGGCACTGAAGCTTTCTTT. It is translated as CASTLVGGTEAFF.